The present entry profiles one T cell receptor beta chain with its context. Its antigen is as yet unknown. The sample comes from a study of cytomegalovirus exposure and HLA in healthy donors. 13 Jbeta primers and 60 Vbeta primers were used for the PCR. Profiling relied on immunoSEQ multiplex PCR, and the TCRdb table lists in-frame clones only, not all of them. The table has approximately 190,000 clones, approximately 82% seen once. Findings and caveats of the study: HLA alleles were associated with 15,000 to 20,000 TCR beta sequences in a later analysis at 0.05 false discovery rate. Reports showed the classifier diagnosing cytomegalovirus status with high specificity and sensitivity.

The clonotype comes from a man in his forties in good health and CMV-seropositive. Sequenced: PBMCs.

The CDR3 loop reads CASGLAPLSGGRYGYTF. The CDR3 coding sequence is TGTGCTAGTGGTTTGGCCCCCCTTTCAGGGGGTAGATATGGCTACACCTTC. J is TRBJ1-2 and V is TRBV12-5, with 7 bases that match TRBD1. Trimming at V came to 1 base and at J to 5 bases, leaving 13 bases not matched to a gene. Germline CDR1 reads LGHNT; CDR2 reads FRNRAP. This CDR3 contains 17 residues.